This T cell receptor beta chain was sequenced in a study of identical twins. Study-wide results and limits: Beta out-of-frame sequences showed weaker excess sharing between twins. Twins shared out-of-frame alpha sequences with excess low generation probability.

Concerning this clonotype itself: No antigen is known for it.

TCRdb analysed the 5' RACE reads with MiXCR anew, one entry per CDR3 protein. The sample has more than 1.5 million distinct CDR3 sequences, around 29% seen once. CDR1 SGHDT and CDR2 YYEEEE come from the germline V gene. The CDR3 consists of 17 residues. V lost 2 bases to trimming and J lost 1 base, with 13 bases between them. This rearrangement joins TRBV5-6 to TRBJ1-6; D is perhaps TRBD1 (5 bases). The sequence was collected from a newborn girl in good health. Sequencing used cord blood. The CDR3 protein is CASSFIRVGSYNSPLHF. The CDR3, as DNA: TGTGCCAGCAGCTTTATCAGGGTGGGATCCTATAATTCACCCCTCCACTTT.